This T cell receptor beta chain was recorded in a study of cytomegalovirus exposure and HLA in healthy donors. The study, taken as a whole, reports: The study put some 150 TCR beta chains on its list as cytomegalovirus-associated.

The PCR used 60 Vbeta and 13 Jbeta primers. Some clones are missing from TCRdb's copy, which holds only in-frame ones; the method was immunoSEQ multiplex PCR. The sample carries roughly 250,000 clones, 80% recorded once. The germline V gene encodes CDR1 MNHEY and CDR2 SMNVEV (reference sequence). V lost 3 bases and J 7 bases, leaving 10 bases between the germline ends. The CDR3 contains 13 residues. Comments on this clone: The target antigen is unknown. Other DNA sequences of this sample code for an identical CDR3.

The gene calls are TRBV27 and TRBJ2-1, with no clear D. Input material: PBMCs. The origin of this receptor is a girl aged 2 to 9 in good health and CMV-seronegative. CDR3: CASSFPSGNEQFF. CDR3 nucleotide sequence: TGTGCCAGCAGTTTCCCGTCCGGGAATGAGCAGTTCTTC.